Reported below is one T cell receptor (beta chain). The sample originates from a study of beta chain features in type 1 diabetes. Study-level background: Age and gender were similar between patients and healthy donors, as were cell yields.

The study reverse transcribed the entire isolated RNA, so it sequenced expressed TCRB transcripts. Clones were sequenced by immunoSEQ multiplex PCR, and TCRdb holds only the in-frame ones, with some missing. Among almost 350,000 clones listed, roughly 8% were seen once. This CDR3 spans 13 amino acids. The trim removed 3 bases at V and 7 bases at J, leaving 5 bases unmatched. CDR1 and CDR2 from the germline V gene are LNHDA and SQIVND (reference sequence). One heparinised draw of blood, averaging roughly 0.12 L, came from each donor. CD4+ naive, central memory, regulatory and stem cell-like memory subsets were isolated by sorting on CD45RO/CCR7/CD25/CD127/CD95/CD27.

The chain recombines TRBV19 with TRBJ1-2; 7 bases map to TRBD1. The material sequenced was central memory CD4+ T cells from blood. The origin of this receptor is a woman younger than 30 in good health. The CDR3 DNA reads as TGTGCCAGTAGTATCGCGACAGGGACTGGCTACACCTTC. Translated: CASSIATGTGYTF.